This TCR beta chain was found in a study of blood T cells in healthy people across ages (dated by TCRdb to between 2014 and 2017). General notes on the study: In model experiments, template switching captured about one uniquely barcoded TCR beta cDNA molecule for every two T cells. To track age-related changes in TCR beta repertoire diversity, the study relied on deep sequencing normalized with unique cDNA molecular identifiers. The donors were split into four age groups: young (average 16 years), middle-aged (about 40), aged (approximately 59) and long-lived (about 74). To avoid experimental bias, donors of different ages were distributed randomly across sequencing lanes. Using the same blood draw, the study looked at two additional independent replicas of 1 million unique cDNA reads for two donors, one aged 18 to 30 and the other aged 80 or older. What the research found in general, with its limitations: As age increased, observed TCR beta diversity per million T cells dropped in a roughly linear way, and a significant reduction was already evident by age 40. Because donor CMV infection status was unknown, age-related changes in expanded clonotypes were potentially confounded. Conclusive comparison of naive and antigen-experienced compartments was prevented by the profiling of bulk unsorted PBMCs. Estimates of total diversity from one million sequenced T cells were regarded as lower bounds and underestimates. There was a strong correlation between observed TCR beta diversity and the percentage of naive T cells measured by flow cytometry. Compared with the aged group, the long-lived group had more naive CD4+ T cells, fewer expanded clones and increased TCR diversity, a pattern suggesting age selection.

The roughly 39 donors, aged about 6 to 95 years, were systemically healthy Caucasian individuals from Russia. Each donor gave ten milliliters of peripheral blood, collected into EDTA-treated Vacutainer tubes. PBMCs were isolated by Ficoll-Paque density-gradient centrifugation, with at least 7 million obtained per sample. Trizol reagent was used to extract total RNA from PBMCs, with at least 6 micrograms per sample. Naive CD45RAhigh/CD27high T cell percentages were measured by flow cytometry on a PBMC aliquot from every donor. In regard to this clonotype: Its antigen remains unidentified. Base qualities are not recorded, but no much larger clone differs from it by a single base.

The library was built by means of 5' RACE. TCRdb shows the sequencer as Illumina HiSeq 2500. A second roughly 6 to 11 cycle PCR used a sample-barcoded 5' primer and a J-beta primer mix. A unique molecular identifier was introduced onto each TCR beta cDNA molecule by a template-switch 5' adaptor carrying 12 random nucleotides. Each sample yielded at least 3 million CDR3-containing paired-end reads. First-strand cDNA synthesis was performed from all RNA using the Mint cDNA synthesis kit, with priming by a TRBC-specific oligonucleotide. Following uracil-DNA glycosylase treatment, a first 18-cycle PCR with universal primers M1SS and BC2_uni_R was performed on all cDNA. The source study handled its data this way. For normalization, 1 million high-quality reads were randomly selected from each sample, with every read carrying a distinct molecular identifier. Instead of being binned into consensus sequences, reads that shared molecular identifiers were thrown out. MiTCR, with a Q25 quality threshold and the strictest error-elimination algorithm, was used for CDR3 identification, clonotype clustering and error correction. Lower-bound total TCR beta diversity was estimated with a nonparametric unseen species model using Euler transformation. TCRdb reran the public reads through fastp at Q25 and MiXCR, keeping productive beta chains. CDR3 protein duplicates are merged, each entry listing the most common genes and DNA. The V and J calls were not made by the authors but by TCRdb's processing. Counted in this sample were over 1,200,000 distinct CDR3 sequences; approximately 59% of them appeared once. The top ten hold about 6.7% of the sample.

V is clipped by 7 bases and J by 1 base, and the sequence between their germline boundaries is 11 bases long. Based on the germline V gene (reference sequence), the CDR1 and CDR2 sequences are SGHKS and YYEKEE. The CDR3, cysteine through phenylalanine, is 13 amino acids long. The read is trimmed to its CDR3 DNA, 39 bases read in frame from base 1. The specimen was blood. The clonotype was recovered from a man aged 18 to 30 in good health. This sequence uses TRBV5-5 and TRBJ1-1; the D gene lacks a confident call. The nucleotides are TGTGCCAGCGACGGGGAGAAGAACACTGAAGCTTTCTTT. Translated, this gives CASDGEKNTEAFF.